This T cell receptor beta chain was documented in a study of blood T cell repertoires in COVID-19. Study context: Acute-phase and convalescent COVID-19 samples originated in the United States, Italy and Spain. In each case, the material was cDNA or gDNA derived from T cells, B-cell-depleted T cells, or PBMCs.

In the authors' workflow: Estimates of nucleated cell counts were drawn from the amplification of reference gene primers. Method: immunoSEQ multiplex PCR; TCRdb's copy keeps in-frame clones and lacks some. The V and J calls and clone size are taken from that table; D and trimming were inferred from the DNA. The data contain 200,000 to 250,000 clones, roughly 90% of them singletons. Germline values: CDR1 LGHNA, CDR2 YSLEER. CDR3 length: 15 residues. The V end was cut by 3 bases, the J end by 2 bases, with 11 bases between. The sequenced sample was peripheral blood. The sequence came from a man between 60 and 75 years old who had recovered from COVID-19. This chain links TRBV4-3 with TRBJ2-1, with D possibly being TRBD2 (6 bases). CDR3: CASSQRDLAYNEQFF. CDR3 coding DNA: TGCGCCAGCAGCCAGCGGGACCTAGCCTACAATGAGCAGTTCTTC.